A selection of T cell receptor beta chains follows, all from one sample in a study of control samples from healthy donors and cancer patients. Sequencing used immunoSEQ multiplex PCR; TCRdb keeps in-frame clones, though not all of them. Seen here are around 170,000 clones, 85% to 90% observed once, and the top ten hold about 1.4%. Source material: blood. The origin of the receptors is a woman aged 50 to 60 in good health. Both conserved end residues are part of each CDR3. D genes are given only for firm matches.

>.|TRBV28|TRBJ1-4
CASSSGGSTNEKLFF
>.|TRBV24-1|TRBJ2-5
CATSRDTGYQETQYF
>TRBD1|TRBV15|TRBJ1-1
CATSKGRGPMSTEAFF
>TRBD2|TRBV24-1|TRBJ2-5
CATSMGEAGQETQYF
>TRBD1|TRBV7-2|TRBJ1-2
CASIPDRGNGYTF
>.|TRBV30|TRBJ1-2
CAWRDPPTGGYTF
>.|TRBV7-3|TRBJ1-4
CASSLSGGWDEKLFF
>.|TRBV29-1|TRBJ1-3
CSVGGLSGNTIYF
>TRBD2|TRBV10-3|TRBJ2-2
CAIQSGSRTGELFF
>TRBD2|TRBV29-1|TRBJ2-3
CSVSGGDSDTQYF
>.|TRBV4-2|TRBJ2-6
CASSQDRAYSGANVLTF
>.|TRBV18|TRBJ1-3
CASQTKMAYSGNTIYF
>.|TRBV7-2|TRBJ1-1
CASSLGSGLNTEAFF
>.|TRBV28|TRBJ2-7
CASSLSTWEQYF
>TRBD1|TRBV7-2|TRBJ1-2
CASSLEGAPRLNYGYTF
>.|TRBV7-2|TRBJ2-2
CASSPGPGELFF
>.|TRBV2|TRBJ2-4
CASRRTLDQYF
>TRBD1|TRBV6-5|TRBJ1-3
CASRKQGALGNTIYF
>.|TRBV7-9|TRBJ1-5
CASSLGTPNQPQHF
>.|TRBV6-1|TRBJ2-7
CASSEWATGILDMQYF
>TRBD1|TRBV5-1|TRBJ2-5
CASSMGQGEETQYF
>TRBD1|TRBV7-8|TRBJ1-6
CASSLGTGFLPLHF
>.|TRBV7-6|TRBJ2-1
CASSFTGGPYNEQFF
>TRBD2|TRBV5-4|TRBJ2-7
CASSSGSKAGVSAYEQYF
>.|TRBV9|TRBJ2-3
CASSDGLTDTQYF
>TRBD2|TRBV9|TRBJ2-7
CASTPGGGYEQYF
>.|TRBV6-5|TRBJ1-5
CASSLGRRGNQPQHF
>.|TRBV30|TRBJ1-1
CAWSVGPEAFF
>.|TRBV29-1|TRBJ2-7
CSGGGTLYEQYF
>TRBD1|TRBV18|TRBJ2-2
CASSTGTGNTGELFF
>.|TRBV10-3|TRBJ2-5
CAISVRLEETQYF
>TRBD2|TRBV4-2|TRBJ2-5
CASSQLAGRETQYF